A selection of T cell receptor beta chains follows, all from one sample in a study of response to subunit inactivated influenza vaccine. In TCRdb, the RT-PCR reads were re-called with MiXCR into one record per CDR3 protein. Of 650,000 to 800,000 distinct CDR3 sequences in the sample, approximately 15% were seen once. Specimen: PBMCs from blood, collected 14 days before vaccination. All receptors come from a man aged 50-60 years who received an inactivated influenza vaccine. Both conserved end residues are part of each CDR3. Each record gives: D gene, CDR3 length, V gene, clone size, J gene, CDR3 DNA, CDR3 protein. D genes are given only for firm matches. Size tells how often a clone was seen (once, few, many) or the class of an expanded clone, and some rows leave it out.

-,13,TRBV12-3/TRBV12-4,many,TRBJ1-6,TGTGCCAGCAAGGGGTCCTATAATTCACCCCTCCACTTT,CASKGSYNSPLHF
-,10,TRBV25-1,many,TRBJ2-1,TGTGCCAGCAGTGAATATGAGCAGTTCTTC,CASSEYEQFF
-,13,TRBV6-6,-,TRBJ2-7,TGTGCCAGCAGTTACGGGGGGGCGGGAGAGCAGTACTTC,CASSYGGAGEQYF
TRBD1,15,TRBV7-2,-,TRBJ1-1,TGTGCCAGCAGCTCTCCGGGACAGGGGCATACAGAAGCTTTCTTT,CASSSPGQGHTEAFF
-,16,TRBV15,-,TRBJ2-3,TGTGCCACCAGCAGGTCCCCGGGAGTCAGCACAGATACGCAGTATTTT,CATSRSPGVSTDTQYF
TRBD1,14,TRBV11-1,many,TRBJ1-1,TGTGCCAGCGGGACAGGGCAAGGGAACACTGAAGCTTTCTTT,CASGTGQGNTEAFF
-,11,TRBV6-2/TRBV6-3,few,TRBJ2-5,TGTGCCAGCACCCTCAATGAGACCCAGTACTTC,CASTLNETQYF
TRBD2,15,TRBV28,few,TRBJ2-1,TGTGCCAGCAGACGCGTAGCGGGGGGGGTGGATGAGCAGTTCTTC,CASRRVAGGVDEQFF
-,16,TRBV7-8,few,TRBJ2-7,TGTGCCAGCAGCTTAGGAGTCCGGCAGGGACTCTACGAGCAGTACTTC,CASSLGVRQGLYEQYF
-,16,TRBV7-9,-,TRBJ2-6,TGTGCCAGCAGCTTAGCGCTAGGGACTGGGGCCAACGTCCTGACTTTC,CASSLALGTGANVLTF
-,14,TRBV28,few,TRBJ1-5,TGTGCCAGCAGGACCCCAGCGAACGGGCAGCCCCAGCATTTT,CASRTPANGQPQHF
-,14,TRBV28,-,TRBJ1-6,TGTGCCAGCAGTTTTACTAGGGATAATTCACCCCTCCACTTT,CASSFTRDNSPLHF